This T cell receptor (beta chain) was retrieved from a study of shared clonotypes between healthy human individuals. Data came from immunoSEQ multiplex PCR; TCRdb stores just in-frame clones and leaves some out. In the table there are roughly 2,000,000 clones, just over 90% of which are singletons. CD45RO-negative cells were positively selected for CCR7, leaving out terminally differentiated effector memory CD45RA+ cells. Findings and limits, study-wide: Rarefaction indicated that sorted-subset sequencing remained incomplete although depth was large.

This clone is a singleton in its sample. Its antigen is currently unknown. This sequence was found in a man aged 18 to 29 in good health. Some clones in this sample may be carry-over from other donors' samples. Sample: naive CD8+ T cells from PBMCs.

CDR3: CASSARTGSRPDGYTF. The DNA for the CDR3 is TGTGCCAGCAGCGCACGGACAGGGAGTCGACCGGATGGCTACACCTTC. The rearrangement uses TRBV5-6 and TRBJ1-2, with 8 positions matching TRBD1. Germline CDR1 and CDR2: SGHDT and YYEEEE. The length of the CDR3 is 16 residues. After removal of 4 bases from V and 6 bases from J, the junction contained 14 bases not matched to a gene. Combining the CDR3 with reference TRBV5-6 and TRBJ1-2 gives the whole variable domain DAGVTQSPTHLIKTRGQQVTLRCSPKSGHDTVSWYQQALGQGPQFIFQYYEEEERQRGNFPDRFSGHQFPNYSSELNVNALLLGDSALYLCASSARTGSRPDGYTFGSGTRLTVV.